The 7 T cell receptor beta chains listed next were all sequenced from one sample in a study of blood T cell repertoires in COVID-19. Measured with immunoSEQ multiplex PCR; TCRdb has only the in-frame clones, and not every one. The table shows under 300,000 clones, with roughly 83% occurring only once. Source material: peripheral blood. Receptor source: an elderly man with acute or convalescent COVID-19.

CDR3 amino acids: CASTSTGYEQYF. The CDR3 DNA reads as TGTGCCAGCACCAGTACGGGCTACGAGCAGTACTTC. The J gene is TRBJ2-7, the V gene TRBV2; no clear D. V lost 7 bases to trimming and J lost 3 bases, with 10 bases between them. The CDR3 is 12 amino acids. Germline assignment: CDR1 SNHLY and CDR2 FYNNEI.

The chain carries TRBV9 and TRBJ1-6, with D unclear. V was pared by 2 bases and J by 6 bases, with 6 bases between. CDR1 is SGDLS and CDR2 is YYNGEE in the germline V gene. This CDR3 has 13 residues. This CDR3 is CASSVDSNSPLHF. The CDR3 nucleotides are TGTGCCAGCAGCGTGGACTCTAATTCACCCCTCCACTTT.

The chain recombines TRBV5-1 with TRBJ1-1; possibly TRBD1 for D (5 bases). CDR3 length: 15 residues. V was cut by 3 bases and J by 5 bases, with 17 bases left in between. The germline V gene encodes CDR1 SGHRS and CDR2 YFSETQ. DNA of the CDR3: TGCGCCAGCAGCTCTACCGAAGGGGTTAGGACTGAAGCTTTCTTT. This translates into CASSSTEGVRTEAFF.

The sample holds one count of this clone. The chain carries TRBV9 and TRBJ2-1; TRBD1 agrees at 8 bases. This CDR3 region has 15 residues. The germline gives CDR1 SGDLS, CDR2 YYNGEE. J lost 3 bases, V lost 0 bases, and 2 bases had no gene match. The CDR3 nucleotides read TGTGCCAGCAGCGTAGCACAGGGGGTCTACAATGAGCAGTTCTTC. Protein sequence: CASSVAQGVYNEQFF.

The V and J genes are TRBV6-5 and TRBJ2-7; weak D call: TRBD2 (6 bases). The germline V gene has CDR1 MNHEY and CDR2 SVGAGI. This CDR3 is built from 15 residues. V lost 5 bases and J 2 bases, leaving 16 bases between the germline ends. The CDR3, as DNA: TGTGCCAGCAGTCCCGGACTAAGGGATCCCTACGAGCAGTACTTC. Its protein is CASSPGLRDPYEQYF.

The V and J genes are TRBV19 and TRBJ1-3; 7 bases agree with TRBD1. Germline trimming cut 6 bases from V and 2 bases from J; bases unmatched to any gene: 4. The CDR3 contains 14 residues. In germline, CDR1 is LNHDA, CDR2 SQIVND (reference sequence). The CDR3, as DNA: TGTGCCAGTAGGGCACAGGGGACTGGAAACACCATATATTTT. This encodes CASRAQGTGNTIYF. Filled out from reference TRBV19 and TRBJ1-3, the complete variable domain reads DGGITQSPKYLFRKEGQNVTLSCEQNLNHDAMYWYRQDPGQGLRLIYYSQIVNDFQKGDIAEGYSVSREKKESFPLTVTSAQKNPTAFYLCASRAQGTGNTIYFGEGSWLTVV.

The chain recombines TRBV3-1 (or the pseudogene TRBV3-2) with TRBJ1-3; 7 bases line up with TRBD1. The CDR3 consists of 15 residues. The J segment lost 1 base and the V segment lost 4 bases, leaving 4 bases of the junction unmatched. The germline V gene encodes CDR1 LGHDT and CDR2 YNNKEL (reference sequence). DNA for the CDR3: TGTGCCAGCAGCCCGGACAGGCTTTCTGGAAACACCATATATTTT. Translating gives CASSPDRLSGNTIYF.